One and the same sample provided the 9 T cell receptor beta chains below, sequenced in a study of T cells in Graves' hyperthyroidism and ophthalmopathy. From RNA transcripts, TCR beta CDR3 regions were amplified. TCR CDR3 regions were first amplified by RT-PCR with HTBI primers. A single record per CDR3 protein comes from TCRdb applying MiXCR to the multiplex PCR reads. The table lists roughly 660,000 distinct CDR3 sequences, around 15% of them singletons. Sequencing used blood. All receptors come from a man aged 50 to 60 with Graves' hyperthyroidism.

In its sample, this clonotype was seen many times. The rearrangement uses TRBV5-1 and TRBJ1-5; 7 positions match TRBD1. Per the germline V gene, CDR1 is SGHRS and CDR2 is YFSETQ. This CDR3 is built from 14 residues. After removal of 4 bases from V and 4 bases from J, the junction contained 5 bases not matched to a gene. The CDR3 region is CASSPDRENQPQHF. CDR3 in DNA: TGCGCCAGCAGCCCTGACAGGGAAAATCAGCCCCAGCATTTT.

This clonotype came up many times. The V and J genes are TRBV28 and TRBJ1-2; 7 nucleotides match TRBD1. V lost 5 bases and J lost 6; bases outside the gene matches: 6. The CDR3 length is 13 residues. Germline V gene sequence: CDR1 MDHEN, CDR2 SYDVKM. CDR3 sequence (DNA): TGTGCCAGCAGTCTCCAGGGGGAGAATGGCTACACCTTC. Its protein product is CASSLQGENGYTF.

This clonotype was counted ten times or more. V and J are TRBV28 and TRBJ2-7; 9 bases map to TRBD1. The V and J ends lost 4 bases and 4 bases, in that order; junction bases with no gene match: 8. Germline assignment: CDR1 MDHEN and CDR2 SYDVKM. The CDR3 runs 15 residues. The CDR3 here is CASSWGQGITYEQYF. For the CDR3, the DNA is TGTGCCAGCAGTTGGGGACAGGGAATTACTTACGAGCAGTACTTC.

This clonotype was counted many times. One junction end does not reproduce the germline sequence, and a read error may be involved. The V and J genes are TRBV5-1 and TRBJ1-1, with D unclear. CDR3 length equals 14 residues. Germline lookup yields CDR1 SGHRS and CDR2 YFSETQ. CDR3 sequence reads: CASSLAGMNTEAFF. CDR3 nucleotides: TGTGCCAGCAGTTTAGCGGGGATGAACACTGAAGCTTTCTTT.

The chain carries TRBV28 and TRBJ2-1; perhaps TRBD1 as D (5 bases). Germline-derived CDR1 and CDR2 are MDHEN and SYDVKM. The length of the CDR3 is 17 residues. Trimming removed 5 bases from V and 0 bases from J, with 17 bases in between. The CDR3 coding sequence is TGTGCCAGCAGTCCTCAGGGTTCCGTACTCTCCTACAATGAGCAGTTCTTC. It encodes CASSPQGSVLSYNEQFF. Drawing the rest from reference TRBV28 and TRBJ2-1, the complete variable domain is DVKVTQSSRYLVKRTGEKVFLECVQDMDHENMFWYRQDPGLGLRLIYFSYDVKMKEKGDIPEGYSVSREKKERFSLILESASTNQTSMYLCASSPQGSVLSYNEQFFGPGTRLTVL.

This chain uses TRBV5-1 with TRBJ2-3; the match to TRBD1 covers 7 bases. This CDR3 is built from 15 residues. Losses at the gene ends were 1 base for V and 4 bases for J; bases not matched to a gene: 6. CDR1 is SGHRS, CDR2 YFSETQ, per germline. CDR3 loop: CASSLTGVWPDTQYF. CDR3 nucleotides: TGCGCCAGCAGCTTGACAGGGGTTTGGCCAGATACGCAGTATTTT.

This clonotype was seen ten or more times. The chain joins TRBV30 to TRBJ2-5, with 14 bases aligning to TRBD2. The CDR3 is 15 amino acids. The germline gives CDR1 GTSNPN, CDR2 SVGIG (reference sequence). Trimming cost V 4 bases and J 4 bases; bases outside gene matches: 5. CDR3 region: CAWTKGLAGVETQYF. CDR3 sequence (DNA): TGTGCCTGGACCAAGGGACTAGCGGGAGTAGAGACCCAGTACTTC.

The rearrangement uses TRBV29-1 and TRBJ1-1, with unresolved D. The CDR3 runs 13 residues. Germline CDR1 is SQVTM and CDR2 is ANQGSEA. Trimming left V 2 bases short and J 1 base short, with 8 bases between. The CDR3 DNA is TGCAGCGTTGAATACGATTGGAACACTGAAGCTTTCTTT. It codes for CSVEYDWNTEAFF. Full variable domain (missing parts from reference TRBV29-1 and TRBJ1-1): SAVISQKPSRDICQRGTSLTIQCQVDSQVTMMFWYRQQPGQSLTLIATANQGSEATYESGFVIDKFPISRPNLTFSTLTVSNMSPEDSSIYLCSVEYDWNTEAFFGQGTRLTVV.

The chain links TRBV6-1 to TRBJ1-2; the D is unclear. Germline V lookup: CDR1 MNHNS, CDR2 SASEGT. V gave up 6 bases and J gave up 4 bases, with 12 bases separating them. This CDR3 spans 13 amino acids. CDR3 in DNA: TGTGCCAGCAGCCACGACGGATTCTATGGCTACACCTTC. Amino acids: CASSHDGFYGYTF.